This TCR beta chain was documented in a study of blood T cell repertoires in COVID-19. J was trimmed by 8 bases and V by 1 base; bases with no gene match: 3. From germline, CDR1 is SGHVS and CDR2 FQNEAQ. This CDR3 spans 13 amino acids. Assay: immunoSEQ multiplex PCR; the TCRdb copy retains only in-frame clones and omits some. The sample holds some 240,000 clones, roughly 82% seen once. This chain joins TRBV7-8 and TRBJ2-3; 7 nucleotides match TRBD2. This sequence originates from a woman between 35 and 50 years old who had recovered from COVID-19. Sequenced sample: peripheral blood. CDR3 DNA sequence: TGTGCCAGCAGCTTAGGGGGGGAGGGTACGCAGTATTTT. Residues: CASSLGGEGTQYF.